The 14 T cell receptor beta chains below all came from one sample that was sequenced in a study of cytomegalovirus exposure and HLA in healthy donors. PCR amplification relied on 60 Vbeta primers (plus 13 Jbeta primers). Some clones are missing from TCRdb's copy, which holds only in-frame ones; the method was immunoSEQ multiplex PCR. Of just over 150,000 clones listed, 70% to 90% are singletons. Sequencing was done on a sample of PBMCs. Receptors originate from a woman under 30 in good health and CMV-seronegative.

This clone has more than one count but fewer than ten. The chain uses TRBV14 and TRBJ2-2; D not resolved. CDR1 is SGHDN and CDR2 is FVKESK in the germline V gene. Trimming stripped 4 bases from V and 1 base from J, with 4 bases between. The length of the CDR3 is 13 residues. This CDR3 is CASSPLNTGELFF. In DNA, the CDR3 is TGTGCCAGCAGCCCTTTGAACACCGGGGAGCTGTTTTTT. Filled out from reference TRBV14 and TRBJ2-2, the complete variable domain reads EAGVTQFPSHSVIEKGQTVTLRCDPISGHDNLYWYRRVMGKEIKFLLHFVKESKQDESGMPNNRFLAERTGGTYSTLKVQPAELEDSGVYFCASSPLNTGELFFGEGSRLTVL.

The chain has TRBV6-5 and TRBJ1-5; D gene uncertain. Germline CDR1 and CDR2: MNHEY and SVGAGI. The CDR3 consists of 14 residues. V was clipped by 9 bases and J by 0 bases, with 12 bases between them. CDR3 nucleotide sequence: TGTGCCAGTCGGGAGATATATAGCAATCAGCCCCAGCATTTT. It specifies CASREIYSNQPQHF.

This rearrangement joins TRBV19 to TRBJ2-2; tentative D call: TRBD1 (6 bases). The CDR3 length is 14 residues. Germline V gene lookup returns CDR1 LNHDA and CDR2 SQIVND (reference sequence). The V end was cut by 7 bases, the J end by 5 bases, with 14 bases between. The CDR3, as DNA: TGTGCCAGTAACGCCGGGACACTAACCGGGGAGCTGTTTTTT. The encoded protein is CASNAGTLTGELFF. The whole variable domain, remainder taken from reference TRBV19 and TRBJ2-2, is DGGITQSPKYLFRKEGQNVTLSCEQNLNHDAMYWYRQDPGQGLRLIYYSQIVNDFQKGDIAEGYSVSREKKESFPLTVTSAQKNPTAFYLCASNAGTLTGELFFGEGSRLTVL.

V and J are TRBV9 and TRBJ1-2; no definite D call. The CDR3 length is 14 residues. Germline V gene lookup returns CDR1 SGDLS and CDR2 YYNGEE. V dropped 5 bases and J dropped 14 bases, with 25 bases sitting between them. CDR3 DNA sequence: TGTGCCAGCAGAACTGCCGGGTCTTACCGTATGAGGACCTTC. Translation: CASRTAGSYRMRTF.

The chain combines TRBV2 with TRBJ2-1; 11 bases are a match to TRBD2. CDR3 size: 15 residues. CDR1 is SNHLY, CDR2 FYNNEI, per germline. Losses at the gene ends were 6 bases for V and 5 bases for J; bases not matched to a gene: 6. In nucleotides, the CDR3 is TGTGCCAGCAGCCCACTAGCGGGGGTCCACAATGAGCAGTTCTTC. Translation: CASSPLAGVHNEQFF.

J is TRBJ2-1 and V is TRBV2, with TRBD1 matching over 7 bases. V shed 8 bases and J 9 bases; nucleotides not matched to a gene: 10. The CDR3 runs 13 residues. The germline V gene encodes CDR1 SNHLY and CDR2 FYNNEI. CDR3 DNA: TGTGCCAGCGCCTCGACAGGGCGTGGTGAGCAGTTCTTC. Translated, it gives CASASTGRGEQFF.

The CDR3 bases are TGTGCCAGCAGCTTAGCTCAGGGTTCTAATGAAAAACTGTTTTTT. This gives the protein CASSLAQGSNEKLFF. The chain recombines TRBV7-2 with TRBJ1-4, with D tentatively TRBD1 (5 bases). This CDR3 has 15 residues. The V end was cut by 0 bases, the J end by 3 bases, with 8 bases between. Germline V CDR1 and CDR2: SGHTA, FQGNSA.

CDR3 DNA sequence: TGTGCCAGCAGCGTAGGAGGGACAGGGCGTACTGAAGCTTTCTTT. This encodes CASSVGGTGRTEAFF. V usage is TRBV9 and J usage is TRBJ1-1, with 9 bases matching TRBD1. This CDR3 is 15 amino acids long. V was clipped by 0 bases and J by 5 bases; unmatched bases: 5. Germline V gene lookup returns CDR1 SGDLS and CDR2 YYNGEE.

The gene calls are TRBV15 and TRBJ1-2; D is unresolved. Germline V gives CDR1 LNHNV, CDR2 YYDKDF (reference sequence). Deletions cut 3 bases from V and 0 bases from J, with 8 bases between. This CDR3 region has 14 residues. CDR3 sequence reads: CATSRANTNYGYTF. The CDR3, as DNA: TGTGCCACCAGCAGGGCCAACACTAACTATGGCTACACCTTC. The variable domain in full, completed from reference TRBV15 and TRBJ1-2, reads DAMVIQNPRYQVTQFGKPVTLSCSQTLNHNVMYWYQQKSSQAPKLLFHYYDKDFNNEADTPDNFQSRRPNTSFCFLDIRSPGLGDTAMYLCATSRANTNYGYTFGSGTRLTVV.

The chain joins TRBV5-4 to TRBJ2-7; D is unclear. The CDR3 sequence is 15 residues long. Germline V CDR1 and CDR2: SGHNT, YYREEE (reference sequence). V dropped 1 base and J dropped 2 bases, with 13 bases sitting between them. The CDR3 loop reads CASSLFEAPPYEQYF. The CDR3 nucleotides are TGTGCCAGCAGCTTGTTCGAAGCGCCACCCTACGAGCAGTACTTC.

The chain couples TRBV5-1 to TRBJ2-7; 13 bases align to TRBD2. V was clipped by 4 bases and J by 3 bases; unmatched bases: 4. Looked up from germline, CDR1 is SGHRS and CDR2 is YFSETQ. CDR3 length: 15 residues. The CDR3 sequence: CASSPGTSGVYEQYF. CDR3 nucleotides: TGCGCCAGCAGCCCCGGGACTAGCGGGGTCTACGAGCAGTACTTC.

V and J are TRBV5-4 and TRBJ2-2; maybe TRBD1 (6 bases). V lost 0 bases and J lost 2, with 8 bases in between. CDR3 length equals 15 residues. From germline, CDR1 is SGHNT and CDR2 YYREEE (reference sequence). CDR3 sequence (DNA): TGTGCCAGCAGCTTGGTGGGACATAACACCGGGGAGCTGTTTTTT. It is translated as CASSLVGHNTGELFF.

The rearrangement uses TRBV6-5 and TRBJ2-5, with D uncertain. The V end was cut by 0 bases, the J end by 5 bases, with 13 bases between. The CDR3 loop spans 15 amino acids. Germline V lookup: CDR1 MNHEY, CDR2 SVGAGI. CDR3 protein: CASSYSIGRLETQYF. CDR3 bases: TGTGCCAGCAGTTACTCGATTGGCAGGTTGGAGACCCAGTACTTC.

The CDR3 DNA sequence: TGTGCCTTCAAAAAACGGGAAGCGGGGGCCTACAATGAGCAGTTCTTC. It encodes CAFKKREAGAYNEQFF. V gene TRBV30 combines with J gene TRBJ2-1; 8 positions agree with TRBD2. V lost 7 bases and J lost 2; bases outside the gene matches: 13. This CDR3 contains 16 residues. Looked up from germline, CDR1 is GTSNPN and CDR2 is SVGIG (reference sequence).